This TCR beta chain was sequenced during a study of human T cells and chemical hapten exposure. At the level of the study: Throughout a study of 20 to 30 weeks, patients underwent weekly scalp administration of diphenylcyclopropenone doses.

Indicated time point: pre-sensitization, week 0. This sample's treatment: therapeutic diphenylcyclopropenone sensitization with weekly scalp DPC. TCRdb re-called the RACE reads through MiXCR, storing one row per CDR3 protein. The sample lists about 98,000 distinct CDR3 sequences, roughly a tenth occurring once. The V gene's germline CDR1 is SGHTA and CDR2 FQGNSA. V was pared by 4 bases and J by 8 bases, with 14 bases between. This CDR3 contains 14 residues. The TCR comes from a woman aged 55-69 years with alopecia areata. Some clones in this sample may be carry-over from other donors' samples. The starting material was whole blood, obtained in connection with sensitization to the hapten diphenylcyclopropenone (DPC). The V call is TRBV7-2, the J call TRBJ1-4, with D perhaps TRBD1 (5 bases). CDR3 amino acids: CASSYQGSEEKLFF. For the CDR3, the DNA is TGTGCCAGCAGCTACCAGGGATCAGAGGAAAAACTGTTTTTT.